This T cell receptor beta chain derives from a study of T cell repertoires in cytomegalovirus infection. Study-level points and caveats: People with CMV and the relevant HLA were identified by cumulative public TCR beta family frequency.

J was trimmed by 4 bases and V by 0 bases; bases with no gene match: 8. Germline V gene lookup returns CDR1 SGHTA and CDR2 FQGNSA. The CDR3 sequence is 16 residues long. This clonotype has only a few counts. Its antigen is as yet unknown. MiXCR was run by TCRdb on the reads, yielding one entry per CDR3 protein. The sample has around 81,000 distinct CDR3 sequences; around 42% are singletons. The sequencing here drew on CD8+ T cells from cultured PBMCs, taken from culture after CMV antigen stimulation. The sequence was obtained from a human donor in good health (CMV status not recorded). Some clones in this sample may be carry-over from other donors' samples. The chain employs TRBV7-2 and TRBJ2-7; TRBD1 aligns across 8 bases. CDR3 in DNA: TGTGCCAGCAGCTTAGCCGGACAGGGCGGGGAGTACGAGCAGTACTTC. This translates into CASSLAGQGGEYEQYF.